The rows below give T cell receptor beta chains drawn from one sample of a study of T cell responses to AZD1222 COVID-19 vaccine. Clones were read by immunoSEQ multiplex PCR, and TCRdb kept only the in-frame ones, dropping some. The sample has 80,000 or so clones, nearly 90% seen once. This specimen was peripheral blood, taken on day 0 of AZD1222 vaccination. The receptors here all came from an adult in good health. CDR3s include the opening cysteine and the closing phenylalanine or tryptophan. The D gene is left open where the match is weak. Size tells how often a clone was seen (once, few, many) or the class of an expanded clone, and some rows leave it out.

TRBV16	TRBJ2-1	-	15	-	TGTGCCAGCAGCCCCCCCGGGGAGAACGGGGGTGAGCAGTTCTTC	CASSPPGENGGEQFF
TRBV5-1	TRBJ2-1	few	13	-	TGCGCCAGCAGCTTGTTATTTGGCAATGAGCAGTTCTTC	CASSLLFGNEQFF
TRBV10-3	TRBJ2-3	few	13	-	TGTGCCATCAGCGCTGCTGGGGGGGATACGCAGTATTTT	CAISAAGGDTQYF
TRBV19	TRBJ2-3	once	13	TRBD1	TGTGCCAGTAGGGACAGGGGGACAGATACGCAGTATTTT	CASRDRGTDTQYF
TRBV12-5	TRBJ2-6	-	15	-	TGTGCTAGTGGTTTGTGGACTGCTGGGGCCAACGTCCTGACTTTC	CASGLWTAGANVLTF
TRBV5-4	TRBJ2-7	-	13	-	TGTGCCAGCAGCTACTCCGAGCGGACTAAGCAGTACTTC	CASSYSERTKQYF
TRBV29-1	TRBJ1-1	once	10	-	TGCAGCGGAAGGGGTTCTGAAGCTTTCTTT	CSGRGSEAFF
TRBV6-1	TRBJ2-1	-	20	TRBD2	TGTGCCAGCAGTGAAAGACTGGGACTAGCGGGGTCTAAGGGGTACAATGAGCAGTTCTTC	CASSERLGLAGSKGYNEQFF
TRBV18	TRBJ2-7	-	14	-	TGTGCCAGCTCACCGACGGTATCCTCGAACGAGCAGTACTTC	CASSPTVSSNEQYF
TRBV6-5	TRBJ2-7	-	15	TRBD2	TGTGCCAGCAGTTACGGGACTAGCGGGAACTACGAGCAGTACTTC	CASSYGTSGNYEQYF
TRBV7-2	TRBJ1-2	-	13	-	TGTGCCAGCAGCTTAGAACTGATCTATGGCTACACCTTC	CASSLELIYGYTF
TRBV29-1	TRBJ1-1	-	12	-	TGCAGCGTTGAAGATCAAAAAGGGGGAGCTTTCTTT	CSVEDQKGGAFF
TRBV11-2	TRBJ2-1	-	15	TRBD2	TGTGCCAGCAGCTTCACCCTAGCGGGAGTCAATGAGCAGTTCTTC	CASSFTLAGVNEQFF
TRBV7-9	TRBJ1-2	-	13	-	TGTGCCAGCAGCTACGAAGAGGGGTTTGGCTACACCTTC	CASSYEEGFGYTF
TRBV18	TRBJ2-3	-	14	-	TGTGCCAGCGCCTTAGCGTTTAGCACAGATACGCAGTATTTT	CASALAFSTDTQYF
TRBV7-9	TRBJ2-1	once	15	-	TGTGCCAGCAGCTCCTCCGCGTCCTCCGGGACACCGCAGTTCTTC	CASSSSASSGTPQFF
TRBV30	TRBJ2-7	-	12	-	TGTGCCTGGAGAGAAGGCGGGACCGAGCAGTACTTC	CAWREGGTEQYF
TRBV2	TRBJ1-1	-	13	-	TGTGCCAGCGGATTACAGGGGAACACTGAAGCTTTCTTT	CASGLQGNTEAFF
TRBV6-5	TRBJ1-2	-	14	-	TGTGCCAGCAGTTACGGGCGGGAGGGCTCTGGCTACACCTTC	CASSYGREGSGYTF
TRBV30	TRBJ2-7	-	15	-	TGTGCCTGGACGATGGGGGTTTCTCTGGCCTACGAGCAGTACTTC	CAWTMGVSLAYEQYF
TRBV27	TRBJ1-6	-	12	-	TGTGCCAGCAGTTTTAGGGATTCACCCCTCCACTTT	CASSFRDSPLHF
TRBV30	TRBJ2-1	-	16	-	TGTGCCTGGAGTGCCATCCCTCTAAGCTCCTACAATGAGCAGTTCTTC	CAWSAIPLSSYNEQFF
TRBV20-1	TRBJ2-7	-	14	TRBD1	TGCAGTGCTAGTCCCAGGACAGGGACCTACGAGCAGTACTTC	CSASPRTGTYEQYF
TRBV19	TRBJ2-3	-	16	TRBD2	TGTGCCAGTAGCCCCCGGGCTAGCGGGAACCCAGATACGCAGTATTTT	CASSPRASGNPDTQYF
TRBV4-1	TRBJ1-3	few	16	TRBD1	TGCGCCAGCAGCCATGAAGGACAGGACATCGGAAACACCATATATTTT	CASSHEGQDIGNTIYF
TRBV25-1	TRBJ1-5	-	14	-	TGTGCCAGCCAACAAATCGGGAGCAATCAGCCCCAGCATTTT	CASQQIGSNQPQHF
TRBV18	TRBJ2-5	-	15	TRBD2	TGTGCCAGCTCCCTTGGACTAGCGGGAAGAGAGACCCAGTACTTC	CASSLGLAGRETQYF